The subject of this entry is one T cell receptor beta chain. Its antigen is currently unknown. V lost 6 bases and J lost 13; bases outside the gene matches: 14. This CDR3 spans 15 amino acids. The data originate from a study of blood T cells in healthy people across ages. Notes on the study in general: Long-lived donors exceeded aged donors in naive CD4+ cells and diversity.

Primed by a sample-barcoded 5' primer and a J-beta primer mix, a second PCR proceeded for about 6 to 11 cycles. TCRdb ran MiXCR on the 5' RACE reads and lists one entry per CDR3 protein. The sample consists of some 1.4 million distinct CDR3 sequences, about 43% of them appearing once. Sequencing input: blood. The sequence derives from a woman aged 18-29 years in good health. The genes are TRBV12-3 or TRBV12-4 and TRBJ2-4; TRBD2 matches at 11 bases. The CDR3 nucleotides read TGTGCCAGCAGACCCGGGACTAGCGGCCTCAATGAGCAGTACTTC. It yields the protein CASRPGTSGLNEQYF.